The entry that follows covers one T cell receptor (beta chain) sequence. Its antigen remains unidentified. An input of about 0.45 to 1 ug of RNA was subjected to reverse transcription using random hexamers. The authors amplified TCR beta CDR3 across 54 Vbeta and 13 Jbeta using immunoSEQ multiplex PCR. MiXCR was run by TCRdb on the immunoSEQ multiplex PCR reads, yielding one entry per CDR3 protein. The profile shows about 190,000 distinct CDR3 sequences, around 95% of them singletons. The data derive from a study of CD8 T cells in Susac syndrome. The overall study: At blood draw, Susac syndrome patients were therapy-naive, on corticosteroids, or on intravenous immunoglobulin alone.

CDR3 size: 14 residues. V gave up 5 bases and J gave up 9 bases, with 20 bases separating them. Germline CDR1 reads SGHVS; CDR2 reads FNYEAQ. Findings and limits, study-wide: The study acknowledged a relatively small number of individuals in its TCR sequencing and HLA analysis. The authors found around 15 Susac-specific public clones in total CD8+ repertoires and five or six in CD8+ TEMRA repertoires.

The source of this sequence is a human donor with Susac syndrome. Sequencing was performed on CD8+ T cells from PBMCs. The chain couples TRBV7-6 to TRBJ2-7; D may correspond to TRBD1 or TRBD2 (5 bases each). The CDR3 here is CASSRGENGAAQYF. CDR3 DNA sequence: TGTGCCAGCAGCCGTGGAGAGAACGGGGCAGCGCAGTACTTC. The variable domain in full, completed from reference TRBV7-6 and TRBJ2-7, reads GAGVSQSPRYKVTKRGQDVALRCDPISGHVSLYWYRQALGQGPEFLTYFNYEAQQDKSGLPNDRFSAERPEGSISTLTIQRTEQRDSAMYRCASSRGENGAAQYFGPGTRLTVT.